One sample yielded the 25 T cell receptor beta chains listed below, sequenced in a study of OX40 agonist ivuxolimab in advanced cancers. Repertoires were generated with immunoSEQ multiplex PCR, while TCRdb's copy carries only in-frame clones and drops some. Among around 22,000 clones listed, 70% to 90% were seen once. Sequenced here: CD4+ or CD8+ T cells sorted from blood, sampled in a trial of the OX40 agonist ivuxolimab. These receptors came from an adult with an advanced solid tumor such as melanoma, head and neck, liver or kidney cancer.

The rearrangement uses TRBV7-6 and TRBJ1-4; D remains ambiguous. This CDR3 has 14 amino acids. Germline V lookup: CDR1 SGHVS, CDR2 FNYEAQ. Trimming stripped 2 bases from V and 8 bases from J, with 12 bases between. CDR3 residues: CASSLSQAREKLFF. The CDR3 DNA follows: TGTGCCAGCAGCTTAAGTCAGGCGAGAGAAAAACTGTTTTTT.

V gene TRBV29-1 combines with J gene TRBJ2-7; the D is unclear. V lost 1 base and J lost 3, with 10 bases in between. Germline CDR1 and CDR2: SQVTM and ANQGSEA. The CDR3 spans 13 residues. This CDR3 reads CSVEGGWGYEQYF. The CDR3 bases are TGCAGCGTTGAAGGAGGTTGGGGCTACGAGCAGTACTTC.

CDR3 nucleotide sequence: TGTGCCAGCAGCGCCCTAGCGGGAGGGCCTTACGAGCAGTACTTC. Residues: CASSALAGGPYEQYF. The chain has TRBV9 and TRBJ2-7, with 12 bases fitting TRBD2. V dropped 3 bases and J dropped 4; count of bases not matched to a gene: 5. The CDR3 spans 15 residues. Per germline, CDR1 SGDLS and CDR2 YYNGEE.

The genes are TRBV4-1 and TRBJ2-7; D is ambiguous. CDR1 and CDR2 (germline): MGHRA, YSYEKL. This CDR3 spans 13 amino acids. The V and J ends lost 4 bases and 0 bases respectively, with 7 bases between them. CDR3 bases: TGCGCCAGCAGCCCTTGGGACTCCTACGAGCAGTACTTC. Amino acids: CASSPWDSYEQYF.

The chain couples TRBV7-8 to TRBJ2-5; 8 bases agree with TRBD1. CDR1 and CDR2 from the germline V gene are SGHVS and FQNEAQ. The CDR3 has 16 amino acids. V dropped 4 bases and J dropped 2; count of bases not matched to a gene: 9. This chain's CDR3 is CASSSKTGDRQETQYF. Written as DNA, the CDR3 is TGTGCCAGCAGCTCAAAGACAGGGGATAGGCAAGAGACCCAGTACTTC.

The chain combines TRBV7-2 with TRBJ1-5; TRBD1 agrees at 10 bases. The CDR3 has 17 residues. Germline CDR1 is SGHTA and CDR2 is FQGNSA. The ends lost 2 bases at V and 6 bases at J; junction bases unmatched: 10. CDR3 sequence reads: CASSLLGTGALGQPQHF. The CDR3 bases are TGTGCCAGCAGCTTACTGGGGACAGGGGCCCTTGGTCAGCCCCAGCATTTT. Full variable domain (rest looked up from reference TRBV7-2 and TRBJ1-5): GAGVSQSPSNKVTEKGKDVELRCDPISGHTALYWYRQSLGQGLEFLIYFQGNSAPDKSGLPSDRFSAERTGGSVSTLTIQRTQQEDSAVYLCASSLLGTGALGQPQHFGDGTRLSIL.

The rearrangement links TRBV2 to TRBJ1-2; D unresolved. V was cut by 3 bases and J by 3 bases, with 20 bases left in between. The CDR3 loop spans 17 amino acids. Germline CDR1 SNHLY, CDR2 FYNNEI. The CDR3 is CASSDTSTIKEDYGYTF. The CDR3 nucleotides read TGTGCCAGCAGTGATACCTCTACCATTAAGGAGGACTATGGCTACACCTTC.

The chain has TRBV7-2 and TRBJ2-2; TRBD2 is a possible D gene (6 bases). The germline V gene encodes CDR1 SGHTA and CDR2 FQGNSA. The V end was cut by 5 bases, the J end by 6 bases, with 7 bases between. CDR3 size: 12 residues. CDR3 bases: TGTGCCAGCAGCCCGGGAGCCGGGGAGCTGTTTTTT. Its translation is CASSPGAGELFF.

This clone showed up just a few times. A far more abundant clone sits one base away, making this likely a read error. V is TRBV4-2 and J is TRBJ2-1, with no clear D. Germline CDR1 is LGHNA and CDR2 is YNFKEQ. V was cut by 0 bases and J by 6 bases, with 6 bases left in between. The CDR3 covers 13 residues. CDR3 loop: CASSQDYLNEQFF. The CDR3 nucleotides are TGTGCCAGCAGCCAAGACTACCTCAATGAGCAGTTCTTC.

This clone was observed a handful of times. The chain has TRBV11-3 and TRBJ2-2; 10 bases line up with TRBD2. The CDR3 has 15 residues. V trimming: 5 bases; J trimming: 2 bases; junction bases outside the gene matches: 2. The V gene's germline CDR1 is SGHNT and CDR2 YENEEA. The CDR3 is CASSGLAENTGELFF. The CDR3 DNA follows: TGTGCCAGCAGCGGACTAGCGGAAAACACCGGGGAGCTGTTTTTT.

This chain uses TRBV21-1 with TRBJ2-4; the table's TRBD1 call for D was not verified on the DNA. TRBV21-1 is a documented pseudogene. This CDR3 spans 15 amino acids. CDR3 loop: CASSFLGDSKNIQYF. The CDR3 DNA sequence: TGTGCCAGCAGCTTCCTGGGGGACAGTAAAAACATTCAGTACTTC.

The rearrangement links TRBV9 to TRBJ2-3; 7 bases agree with TRBD2. This CDR3 has 16 amino acids. CDR1 and CDR2 (germline): SGDLS, YYNGEE. With 0 bases clipped from V and 6 bases from J, the junction kept 10 bases outside the gene matches. CDR3 bases: TGTGCCAGCAGCGTAGAGGTCGCGGGAGTCGGGGATACGCAGTATTTT. This translates into CASSVEVAGVGDTQYF. The full variable domain, with the rest looked up from reference TRBV9 and TRBJ2-3, is DSGVTQTPKHLITATGQRVTLRCSPRSGDLSVYWYQQSLDQGLQFLIQYYNGEERAKGNILERFSAQQFPDLHSELNLSSLELGDSALYFCASSVEVAGVGDTQYFGPGTRLTVL.

The V gene is TRBV7-8, the J gene TRBJ2-3, with D perhaps TRBD2 (6 bases). Germline-derived CDR1 and CDR2 are SGHVS and FQNEAQ. The germline V and J ends were trimmed by 1 base and 3 bases, with 17 bases remaining between them. There are 17 residues in the CDR3. The CDR3 DNA is TGTGCCAGCAGCTTAGGCGTCCCGGGAGCTAGGACAGATACGCAGTATTTT. This encodes CASSLGVPGARTDTQYF.

This clone was detected once. V usage is TRBV6-9 and J usage is TRBJ1-2; D unresolved. The germline V gene encodes CDR1 MNHGY and CDR2 SVAAGI. V lost 4 bases, J lost 0 bases, and 0 bases lay in between. This CDR3 has 11 amino acids. Written as DNA, the CDR3 is TGTGCCAGCAGTTCTAACTATGGCTACACCTTC. This gives the protein CASSSNYGYTF.

The chain couples TRBV29-1 to TRBJ2-7, with TRBD1 identical over 9 bases. CDR1 and CDR2 from the germline V gene are SQVTM and ANQGSEA. V trimming: 7 bases; J trimming: 4 bases; junction bases outside the gene matches: 5. This CDR3 has 12 amino acids. This chain's CDR3 is CSARTGVYEQYF. CDR3 nucleotides: TGCAGCGCCCGGACAGGGGTTTACGAGCAGTACTTC.

The J gene is TRBJ1-1, the V gene TRBV11-2; no clear D gene. The CDR3 consists of 12 residues. Germline CDR1 and CDR2: SGHAT and FQNNGV. The V end lost 5 bases, the J end lost 3 bases, and 7 bases lay between the germline ends. The CDR3 spells CASSPGYTEAFF. CDR3 DNA sequence: TGTGCCAGCAGCCCCGGGTACACTGAAGCTTTCTTT.

This clone was seen only a few times. The rearrangement joins TRBV7-9 to TRBJ2-1; D gene uncertain. The V gene lost 1 base and the J gene lost 5 bases, with 15 bases spanning the gap. Germline V gives CDR1 SEHNR, CDR2 FQNEAQ (reference sequence). The CDR3 runs to 16 residues. The CDR3 DNA sequence: TGTGCCAGCAGCTTAGTTCGTGGTCTTGGAGACAATGAGCAGTTCTTC. It specifies CASSLVRGLGDNEQFF.

The chain couples TRBV13 to TRBJ2-3; tentative D call: TRBD2 (5 bases). CDR3 size: 14 residues. With 11 bases removed from V and 0 bases from J, the gap between germline ends came to 15 bases. Looked up from germline, CDR1 is PRHDT and CDR2 is FYEKMQ (reference sequence). In DNA form, the CDR3 reads TGTGCCTCACACTCTTGGACTAGCACAGATACGCAGTATTTT. Translated, it gives CASHSWTSTDTQYF.

This clone was detected only once. CDR3 nucleotides: TGTGCCACCAGCAGAGGGTCGGGCCCTGCCTACGAGCAGTACTTC. This codes for CATSRGSGPAYEQYF. The chain uses TRBV15 and TRBJ2-7; D ambiguous. There are 15 residues in the CDR3. In germline, CDR1 is LNHNV, CDR2 YYDKDF (reference sequence). V lost 1 base and J lost 2, with 12 bases in between.

The chain combines TRBV11-2 with TRBJ1-1; TRBD1 matches 8 bases. CDR3 size: 14 residues. Per the germline V gene, CDR1 is SGHAT and CDR2 is FQNNGV. The ends lost 5 bases at V and 6 bases at J; junction bases unmatched: 8. DNA for the CDR3: TGTGCCAGCAGCCCTCGCCAGGGGGCAGCTGAAGCTTTCTTT. It codes for CASSPRQGAAEAFF.

The chain links TRBV7-9 to TRBJ2-3; D remains unclear. There are 12 residues in the CDR3. The ends were cut back, 6 bases at V and 6 bases at J, with 10 bases in the middle. Germline CDR1 and CDR2: SEHNR and FQNEAQ (reference sequence). The CDR3 here is CASRDQFDTQYF. CDR3 nucleotide sequence: TGTGCCAGCAGGGACCAGTTTGATACGCAGTATTTT.

Within the sample, this clone is large (0.1 to 1%). V usage is TRBV20-1 and J usage is TRBJ1-1; D is undetermined. Trimming removed 5 bases at V and 4 bases at J, with 8 bases between. CDR1 DFQATT and CDR2 SNEGSKA come from the germline V gene (reference sequence). This CDR3 is 11 amino acids long. DNA of the CDR3: TGCAGTGCTGGTTCGGGCACTGAAGCTTTCTTT. As protein: CSAGSGTEAFF.

This clone has only one observation. The chain is built from TRBV11-2 and TRBJ2-1, with D tentatively TRBD2 (6 bases). V dropped 8 bases and J dropped 9 bases, with 8 bases sitting between them. In germline, CDR1 is SGHAT, CDR2 FQNNGV. The CDR3 length is 10 residues. CDR3 sequence reads: CASGGTEQFF. The CDR3 bases are TGTGCCAGCGGGGGGACTGAGCAGTTCTTC.

The gene calls are TRBV11-2 and TRBJ2-7; D gene ambiguous. This CDR3 has 18 residues. Per germline, CDR1 SGHAT and CDR2 FQNNGV. V lost 1 base and J 0 bases, leaving 19 bases between the germline ends. CDR3 nucleotides: TGTGCCAGCAGCTTAGGTGCTGGCCGGCTCACCAGCTCCTACGAGCAGTACTTC. Amino acid sequence: CASSLGAGRLTSSYEQYF. The entire variable domain, with the rest obtained from reference TRBV11-2 and TRBJ2-7, is as follows: EAGVAQSPRYKIIEKRQSVAFWCNPISGHATLYWYQQILGQGPKLLIQFQNNGVVDDSQLPKDRFSAERLKGVDSTLKIQPAKLEDSAVYLCASSLGAGRLTSSYEQYFGPGTRLTVT.

This clone was detected a few times. The chain joins TRBV20-1 to TRBJ2-7; D not resolved. V gave up 2 bases and J gave up 6 bases, with 8 bases separating them. Germline CDR1 is DFQATT and CDR2 is SNEGSKA (reference sequence). The CDR3 contains 11 residues. The CDR3 here is CSARIASEQYF. The CDR3 DNA sequence: TGCAGTGCTAGAATCGCGAGCGAGCAGTACTTC.